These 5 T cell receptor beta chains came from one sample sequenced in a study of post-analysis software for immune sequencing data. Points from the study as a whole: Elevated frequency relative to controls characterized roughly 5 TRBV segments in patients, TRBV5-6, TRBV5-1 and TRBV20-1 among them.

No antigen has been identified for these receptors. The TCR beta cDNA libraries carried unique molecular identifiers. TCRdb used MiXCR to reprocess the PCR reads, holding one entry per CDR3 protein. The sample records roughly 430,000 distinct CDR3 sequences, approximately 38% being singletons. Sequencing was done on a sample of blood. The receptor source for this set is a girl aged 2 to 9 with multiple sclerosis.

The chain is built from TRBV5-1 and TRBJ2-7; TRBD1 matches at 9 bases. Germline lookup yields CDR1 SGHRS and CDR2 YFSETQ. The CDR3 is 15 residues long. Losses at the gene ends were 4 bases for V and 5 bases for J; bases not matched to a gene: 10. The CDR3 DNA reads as TGCGCCAGCAGCGCCCCCGGGACAGGGCTCAACGAGCAGTACTTC. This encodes CASSAPGTGLNEQYF.

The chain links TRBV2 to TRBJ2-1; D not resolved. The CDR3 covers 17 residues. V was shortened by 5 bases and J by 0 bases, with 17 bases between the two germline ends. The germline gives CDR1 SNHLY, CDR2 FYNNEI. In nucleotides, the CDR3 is TGTGCCAGCAGTCTACAGCTCCAGGAAAGCTCCTACAATGAGCAGTTCTTC. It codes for CASSLQLQESSYNEQFF.

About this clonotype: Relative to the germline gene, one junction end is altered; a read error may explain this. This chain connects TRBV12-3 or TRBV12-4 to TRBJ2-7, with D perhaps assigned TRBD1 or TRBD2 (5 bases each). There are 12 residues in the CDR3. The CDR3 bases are TGTGCCAGCAGTTTGATACCGGGACCTGAGGACTTC. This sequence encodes CASSLIPGPEDF.

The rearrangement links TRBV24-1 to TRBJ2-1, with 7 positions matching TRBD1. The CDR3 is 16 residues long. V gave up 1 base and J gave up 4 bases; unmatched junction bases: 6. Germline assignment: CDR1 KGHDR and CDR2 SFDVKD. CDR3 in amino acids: CATSDFGTDRYNEQFF. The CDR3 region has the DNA TGTGCCACCAGTGATTTCGGGACAGACAGGTACAATGAGCAGTTCTTC.

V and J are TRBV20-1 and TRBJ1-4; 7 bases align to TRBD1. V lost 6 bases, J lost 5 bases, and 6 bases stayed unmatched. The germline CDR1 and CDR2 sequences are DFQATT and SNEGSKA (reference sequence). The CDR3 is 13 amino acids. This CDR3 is CSASSGGNEKLFF. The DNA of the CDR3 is TGCAGTGCGTCGTCAGGGGGAAATGAAAAACTGTTTTTT.